The 23 T cell receptor beta chains reported below all come from one sample, sequenced in a study of T cells after yellow fever vaccination. TCRdb itself ran the 5' RACE reads through MiXCR, one entry per CDR3 protein. The sample yields approximately 340,000 distinct CDR3 sequences, approximately 9% seen once. Here the sequenced sample was PBMCs, taken on the day of the first yellow fever vaccination. The receptors here all came from a young man who received the YFV17D yellow fever vaccine.

This chain connects TRBV29-1 to TRBJ1-1; D call uncertain. Trimming left V 5 bases short and J 4 bases short, with 17 bases between. Germline V CDR1 and CDR2: SQVTM, ANQGSEA. The length of the CDR3 is 14 residues. CDR3 nucleotide sequence: TGCAGCGTTCTGCCCATATTGGAGACCACTGAAGCTTTCTTT. Translating it yields CSVLPILETTEAFF.

This chain joins TRBV4-1 and TRBJ2-3; tentatively, D is TRBD2 (6 bases). V shed 6 bases and J shed 0 bases, with 13 bases lying between them. CDR3 size: 15 residues. Germline lookup yields CDR1 MGHRA and CDR2 YSYEKL. This CDR3 is CASRNPGGSTDTQYF. CDR3 nucleotide sequence: TGCGCCAGCAGAAACCCCGGGGGTAGCACAGATACGCAGTATTTT.

V and J are TRBV20-1 and TRBJ2-3, with TRBD2 identical over 13 bases. The length of the CDR3 is 16 residues. V lost 6 bases, J lost 0 bases, and 6 bases stayed unmatched. The V gene's germline CDR1 is DFQATT and CDR2 SNEGSKA (reference sequence). CDR3 DNA sequence: TGCAGTGCGGGGGGACTAGCGGGGACTAGCACAGATACGCAGTATTTT. Amino acids: CSAGGLAGTSTDTQYF.

This clonotype occurred a few times. J is TRBJ1-1 and V is TRBV27; 9 positions match TRBD1. This CDR3 has 16 amino acids. V trimming: 5 bases; J trimming: 4 bases; junction bases outside the gene matches: 11. Germline CDR1 MNHEY, CDR2 SMNVEV (reference sequence). The CDR3 sequence is CASSAYTGGASTEAFF. In DNA, the CDR3 is TGTGCCAGCAGTGCTTACACAGGGGGCGCGAGCACTGAAGCTTTCTTT.

This clonotype was observed a handful of times. The chain couples TRBV3-1 to TRBJ1-1; unclear D gene. The germline V and J ends were trimmed by 8 bases and 3 bases, with 13 bases remaining between them. The CDR3 extends over 13 amino acids. Germline-derived CDR1 and CDR2 are LGHDT and YNNKEL (reference sequence). In DNA, the CDR3 is TGTGCCAGCTCACCAGCACTATACACTGAAGCTTTCTTT. Amino acids: CASSPALYTEAFF.

This chain links TRBV7-3 with TRBJ2-1; D unresolved. Germline V lookup: CDR1 SGHTA, CDR2 FQGTGA. V was cut by 2 bases and J by 6 bases, with 14 bases left in between. The CDR3 is 15 residues long. CDR3 amino acids: CASSLDTQMINEQFF. The CDR3 DNA reads as TGTGCCAGCAGCTTAGACACCCAAATGATCAATGAGCAGTTCTTC.

The V gene is TRBV7-2, the J gene TRBJ2-7; 9 bases match TRBD1. CDR1 is SGHTA, CDR2 FQGNSA, per germline. The CDR3 is 14 amino acids. The DNA of the CDR3 is TGTGACAGCAGCCGGGACAGGGACTACTACGAGCAGTACGTC. It yields the protein CDSSRDRDYYEQYV.

This clonotype was seen more than once but under ten times. The chain combines TRBV10-3 with TRBJ1-4; D ambiguous. Germline CDR1 reads ENHRY; CDR2 reads SYGVKD. The CDR3 covers 15 residues. V was pared by 0 bases and J by 8 bases, with 13 bases between. The DNA for the CDR3 is TGTGCCATCAGTGAGTCGGGTTCGTTCCAGGAAAAACTGTTTTTT. This gives the protein CAISESGSFQEKLFF.

This clonotype was recorded at least ten times. The chain uses TRBV5-4 and TRBJ2-5, with D possibly TRBD2 on 7 matching bases. Germline V gene sequence: CDR1 SGHNT, CDR2 YYREEE (reference sequence). V was pared by 4 bases and J by 10 bases, with 20 bases between. CDR3 length equals 14 residues. CDR3 protein: CASSGNWGGGHQYF. CDR3 nucleotides: TGTGCCAGCAGCGGAAATTGGGGAGGGGGACACCAGTACTTC.

The CDR3 protein is CASRERGTEAFF. For the CDR3, the DNA is TGTGCCAGCAGGGAGAGGGGAACTGAAGCTTTCTTT. J is TRBJ1-1 and V is TRBV6-5; tentatively, D is TRBD1 (5 bases). CDR1 MNHEY and CDR2 SVGAGI come from the germline V gene. Trimming removed 6 bases at V and 5 bases at J, with 10 bases between. The CDR3 extends over 12 amino acids.

This clonotype showed up many times. The V gene is TRBV7-2, the J gene TRBJ1-4; the D gene is possibly TRBD1 (5 bases). Trimming took 1 base from V and 7 from J, leaving 13 bases between them. Germline V gives CDR1 SGHTA, CDR2 FQGNSA. The CDR3 loop spans 15 amino acids. CDR3 DNA: TGTGCCAGCAGCTTAGGGGGGAACGTGGGTGAAAAACTGTTTTTT. Translated: CASSLGGNVGEKLFF.

This clonotype was counted between two and nine times. The V gene is TRBV28, the J gene TRBJ2-4; D is undetermined. V lost 1 base to trimming and J lost 0 bases, with 10 bases between them. CDR1 and CDR2 from the germline V gene are MDHEN and SYDVKM. The CDR3 covers 16 residues. For the CDR3, the DNA is TGTGCCAGCAGTTTATTTGACTGGGGAGCCAAAAACATTCAGTACTTC. This gives the protein CASSLFDWGAKNIQYF.

This clonotype has ten or more counts. This chain joins TRBV2 and TRBJ2-3, with TRBD1 matching 7 bases. The CDR3 runs to 15 residues. With 1 base clipped from V and 5 bases from J, the junction kept 6 bases outside the gene matches. Germline V lookup: CDR1 SNHLY, CDR2 FYNNEI. The CDR3 DNA reads as TGTGCCAGCAGTGAAGGCCAGGGGGAAGGAGATACGCAGTATTTT. Translated: CASSEGQGEGDTQYF.

This clonotype was seen ten or more times. This sequence joins TRBV5-5 and TRBJ2-3, with D unresolved. V shed 4 bases and J shed 2 bases, with 14 bases lying between them. Germline CDR1 is SGHKS and CDR2 is YYEKEE (reference sequence). The CDR3 spans 15 residues. The CDR3 nucleotides are TGTGCCAGCAGCCCGTCTAATCACCTCACAGATACGCAGTATTTT. The encoded protein is CASSPSNHLTDTQYF.

This chain links TRBV29-1 with TRBJ2-5; TRBD2 agrees at 9 bases. The CDR3 runs to 13 residues. The germline gives CDR1 SQVTM, CDR2 ANQGSEA. Unmatched junction bases numbered 6, after V lost 7 bases and J lost 3 bases. CDR3 loop: CSASGGLEETQYF. The DNA of the CDR3 is TGCAGCGCCAGCGGGGGGTTAGAAGAGACCCAGTACTTC.

This clonotype was counted between two and nine times. The chain has TRBV12-3 or TRBV12-4 and TRBJ2-7; D might be TRBD1 (8 bases). Deletions cut 7 bases from V and 0 bases from J, with 25 bases between. The CDR3 extends over 18 amino acids. The DNA for the CDR3 is TGTGCCAGCACTCCCGAGCGGGGAGGGACAGGCGCCTCCTACGAGCAGTACTTC. Its translation: CASTPERGGTGASYEQYF.

This clonotype was detected only a few times. The chain couples TRBV4-2 to TRBJ2-7; the D call may be TRBD1 or TRBD2 (6 bases each). The CDR3 has 15 residues. Trimming took off 4 bases at V and 4 bases at J, with 17 bases between the two ends. Germline assignment: CDR1 LGHNA and CDR2 YNFKEQ. The CDR3: CASSREDSWSYEQYF. The CDR3 DNA sequence: TGTGCCAGCAGCCGGGAGGACAGTTGGAGTTACGAGCAGTACTTC.

This clonotype came up a few times. The chain has TRBV5-4 and TRBJ1-6, with a tentative D call TRBD1 (5 bases). With 1 base removed from V and 5 bases from J, the gap between germline ends came to 7 bases. The V gene's germline CDR1 is SGHNT and CDR2 YYREEE (reference sequence). This CDR3 has 14 amino acids. The CDR3 nucleotides read TGTGCCAGCAGCTTGTACAGGAATAATTCACCCCTCCACTTT. Amino acid sequence: CASSLYRNNSPLHF.

In its sample, this clonotype was seen a few times. This rearrangement joins TRBV7-8 to TRBJ1-1; D call uncertain. V was pared by 4 bases and J by 1 base, with 10 bases between. The germline V gene has CDR1 SGHVS and CDR2 FQNEAQ. The CDR3 loop spans 14 amino acids. CDR3 DNA sequence: TGTGCCAGCAGCTCAGTCGGATGGAACACTGAAGCTTTCTTT. Translation: CASSSVGWNTEAFF.

The chain couples TRBV5-4 to TRBJ1-2, with D hard to call. Germline V CDR1 and CDR2: SGHNT, YYREEE (reference sequence). The CDR3 spans 14 residues. Trimming cost V 3 bases and J 5 bases, with 14 bases left between them. For the CDR3, the DNA is TGTGCCAGCAGCTCCCCTGGTATTACTTATGGCTACACCTTC. The encoded protein is CASSSPGITYGYTF.

The chain combines TRBV7-8 with TRBJ2-1; 7 bases agree with TRBD1. Germline V gene data show CDR1 as SGHVS and CDR2 as FQNEAQ. V lost 4 bases to trimming and J lost 5 bases; unmatched junction nucleotides: 11. CDR3 length: 16 amino acids. This chain's CDR3 is CASSYRQGVGHNEQFF. The CDR3 DNA is TGTGCCAGCAGCTACAGACAGGGCGTGGGCCACAATGAGCAGTTCTTC.

In its sample, this clonotype was seen a few times. The chain uses TRBV20-1 and TRBJ1-3; D uncertain. Per the germline V gene, CDR1 is DFQATT and CDR2 is SNEGSKA (reference sequence). Trimming removed 3 bases at V and 4 bases at J, with 16 bases between. The CDR3 is made up of 15 amino acids. DNA of the CDR3: TGCAGTGCTAGTATGCCTCCCGAACCCGGAAACACCATATATTTT. This encodes CSASMPPEPGNTIYF.

The table lists this clonotype with a few counts. The chain combines TRBV7-2 with TRBJ2-1; no firm D call. Germline CDR1 is SGHTA and CDR2 is FQGNSA. The CDR3 has 13 amino acids. Trimming removed 5 bases at V and 5 bases at J, with 10 bases between. This CDR3 reads CASSIWVDNEQFF. The CDR3 DNA is TGTGCCAGCAGCATATGGGTCGACAATGAGCAGTTCTTC.